The 15 T cell receptor beta chains reported below all come from one sample, sequenced in a study of blood T cell repertoires in COVID-19 (dated by TCRdb to about 2020). Libraries were prepared through the immunoSEQ multiplex PCR assay. Imported from immuneACCESS, the table was reduced by TCRdb to in-frame sequences with V and J called. These copies leave out some clones; in studies compared against another copy, an unresolved V gene accounts for under half, and the cause of the remainder is not known. The table for this sample lists roughly 78,000 clones; roughly 87% of them were counted only once. The top ten constitute approximately 31% of the sample. The sample taken for sequencing was peripheral blood. All receptors derive from a man in his forties or fifties with acute or convalescent COVID-19.

The chain couples TRBV10-3 to TRBJ2-4, with D perhaps matching TRBD1 (5 bases). Germline loops: CDR1 ENHRY, CDR2 SYGVKD. V was shortened by 0 bases and J by 4 bases, with 10 bases between the two germline ends. The CDR3 is 15 residues long. The CDR3 nucleotides read TGTGCCATCAGTGAGTCCTGGGGCGAAAAAAACATTCAGTACTTC. Encoded protein: CAISESWGEKNIQYF.

The gene calls are TRBV24-1 and TRBJ2-3; 8 bases are a match to TRBD1. Germline CDR1 KGHDR, CDR2 SFDVKD. The CDR3 is 16 residues long. V dropped 4 bases and J dropped 0; count of bases not matched to a gene: 5. CDR3 region: CATSEIQGGSTDTQYF. Written as DNA, the CDR3 is TGTGCCACCAGTGAAATACAGGGGGGAAGCACAGATACGCAGTATTTT.

On this clone: At the DNA level, this CDR3 is encoded by other sequences in the same sample as well. The gene calls are TRBV5-1 and TRBJ2-1; D may be TRBD2 (5 bases). Trimming took off 0 bases at V and 4 bases at J, with 8 bases between the two ends. The CDR3 totals 14 residues. The germline gives CDR1 SGHRS, CDR2 YFSETQ. Here the CDR3 reads CASSLGSGYNEQFF. As DNA, the CDR3 is TGCGCCAGCAGCTTGGGGAGCGGTTACAATGAGCAGTTCTTC.

The CDR3 sequence is CASSESRTYEQYF. The CDR3 bases are TGTGCCAGCAGTGAGTCCAGGACCTACGAGCAGTACTTC. The J gene is TRBJ2-7, the V gene TRBV2; D ambiguous. In germline, CDR1 is SNHLY, CDR2 FYNNEI. The V gene lost 3 bases and the J gene lost 2 bases, with 8 bases spanning the gap. CDR3 length equals 13 residues.

This chain uses TRBV5-4 with TRBJ1-1; 7 nucleotides match TRBD1. The CDR3 runs 14 residues. From germline, CDR1 is SGHNT and CDR2 YYREEE (reference sequence). The V gene end was trimmed by 4 bases and the J gene end by 3 bases; junction bases not matched to a gene: 6. The DNA for the CDR3 is TGTGCCAGCAGCGGGGGACAGAGGGACACTGAAGCTTTCTTT. It yields the protein CASSGGQRDTEAFF.

This chain links TRBV6-5 with TRBJ1-5; D is unresolved. Trimming pared 2 bases from V and 0 bases from J, leaving 8 bases between. Germline V gives CDR1 MNHEY, CDR2 SVGAGI. The CDR3 totals 15 residues. The CDR3 bases are TGTGCCAGCAGTTACAGCGCCCTTAGCAATCAGCCCCAGCATTTT. It is translated as CASSYSALSNQPQHF.

This clone was counted a single time. The V call is TRBV5-1, the J call TRBJ1-3; 8 bases line up with TRBD1. The germline gives CDR1 SGHRS, CDR2 YFSETQ. This CDR3 comprises 13 residues. The J segment lost 8 bases and the V segment lost 3 bases, leaving 4 bases of the junction unmatched. DNA for the CDR3: TGCGCCAGCAGCTCCCAGGGGGCGGACACCATATATTTT. Its protein is CASSSQGADTIYF.

This sequence joins TRBV6-5 and TRBJ2-5; the match to TRBD1 covers 8 bases. Unmatched junction bases numbered 5, after V lost 2 bases and J lost 3 bases. From germline, CDR1 is MNHEY and CDR2 SVGAGI. The CDR3 consists of 15 residues. Here the CDR3 DNA reads TGTGCCAGCAGTTACCCCCAGACAGGGGAAGAGACCCAGTACTTC. Protein product: CASSYPQTGEETQYF.

The rearrangement uses TRBV2 and TRBJ2-7; the D gene is possibly TRBD1 (6 bases). Trimming took off 6 bases at V and 6 bases at J, with 18 bases between the two ends. CDR1 SNHLY and CDR2 FYNNEI come from the germline V gene. This CDR3 has 14 residues. CDR3 residues: CASRQQGVSGEQYF. The CDR3 DNA sequence: TGTGCCAGCAGGCAACAGGGAGTCTCAGGCGAGCAGTACTTC.

The chain has TRBV5-4 and TRBJ2-3; 8 positions match TRBD1. From germline, CDR1 is SGHNT and CDR2 YYREEE (reference sequence). The CDR3 contains 13 residues. The J segment lost 5 bases and the V segment lost 4 bases, leaving 3 bases of the junction unmatched. The CDR3: CASSQTGGDTQYF. The CDR3, as DNA: TGTGCCAGCAGCCAAACAGGGGGAGATACGCAGTATTTT.

This chain links TRBV5-4 with TRBJ2-7, with D perhaps TRBD1 (5 bases). Germline CDR1 and CDR2: SGHNT and YYREEE (reference sequence). With 0 bases removed from V and 6 bases from J, the gap between germline ends came to 13 bases. This CDR3 has 14 amino acids. The CDR3 sequence is CASSLAGKRAEQYF. The CDR3 DNA reads as TGTGCCAGCAGCTTGGCAGGGAAAAGGGCCGAGCAGTACTTC.

The chain carries TRBV27 and TRBJ2-5; 7 bases agree with TRBD1. Trimming took 6 bases from V and 5 from J; bases not matched to a gene: 9. CDR1 is MNHEY, CDR2 SMNVEV, per germline (reference sequence). CDR3 length: 14 residues. CDR3 region: CASSLQGPGETQYF. For the CDR3, the DNA is TGTGCCAGCAGCCTACAGGGGCCTGGGGAGACCCAGTACTTC.

The V call is TRBV11-2, the J call TRBJ2-7, with 11 nucleotides matching TRBD2. Germline values: CDR1 SGHAT, CDR2 FQNNGV. The CDR3 totals 19 residues. J was trimmed by 4 bases and V by 1 base; bases with no gene match: 15. CDR3 DNA sequence: TGTGCCAGCAGCTTAGGTGCCGGACTAGCGGGCCTCGGGGGATACGAGCAGTACTTC. Amino acid sequence: CASSLGAGLAGLGGYEQYF.

CDR3 in amino acids: CASSQGQGPTGELFF. The CDR3 coding sequence is TGTGCCAGCAGCCAAGGACAGGGACCCACCGGGGAGCTGTTTTTT. V gene TRBV7-2 combines with J gene TRBJ2-2, with 8 positions matching TRBD1. The CDR3 loop spans 15 amino acids. Trimming removed 5 bases from V and 4 bases from J; junction bases left unmatched: 6. Germline assignment: CDR1 SGHTA and CDR2 FQGNSA.

The chain carries TRBV29-1 and TRBJ2-2; D is uncertain. Germline V gives CDR1 SQVTM, CDR2 ANQGSEA. Trimming stripped 4 bases from V and 1 base from J, with 7 bases between. The CDR3 is made up of 13 amino acids. The DNA for the CDR3 is TGCAGCGTTGGTTGGCAGAACACCGGGGAGCTGTTTTTT. Amino acid sequence: CSVGWQNTGELFF.